Only a few counts were recorded for the clone carrying this TCR beta chain. The sample is drawn from a study of blood T cell repertoires in COVID-19. Study overall: T cells, B-cell-depleted T cells, or PBMCs provided the cDNA or gDNA that served as material.

With 5 bases clipped from V and 4 bases from J, the junction kept 3 bases outside the gene matches. The germline CDR1 and CDR2 sequences are SGHTA and FQGTGA. The CDR3 is 14 amino acids. Produced via immunoSEQ multiplex PCR; TCRdb's table is partial and in-frame only. The table has some 100,000 clones, roughly 75% seen once. The rearrangement joins TRBV7-3 to TRBJ1-1; 11 nucleotides agree with TRBD1. The receptor was derived from a human donor in a cohort sampled during active or convalescent COVID-19. Sequenced material: peripheral blood. The DNA of the CDR3 is TGTGCCAGCAGCCCCGGGACAGGGGGCACTGAAGCTTTCTTT. This codes for CASSPGTGGTEAFF.